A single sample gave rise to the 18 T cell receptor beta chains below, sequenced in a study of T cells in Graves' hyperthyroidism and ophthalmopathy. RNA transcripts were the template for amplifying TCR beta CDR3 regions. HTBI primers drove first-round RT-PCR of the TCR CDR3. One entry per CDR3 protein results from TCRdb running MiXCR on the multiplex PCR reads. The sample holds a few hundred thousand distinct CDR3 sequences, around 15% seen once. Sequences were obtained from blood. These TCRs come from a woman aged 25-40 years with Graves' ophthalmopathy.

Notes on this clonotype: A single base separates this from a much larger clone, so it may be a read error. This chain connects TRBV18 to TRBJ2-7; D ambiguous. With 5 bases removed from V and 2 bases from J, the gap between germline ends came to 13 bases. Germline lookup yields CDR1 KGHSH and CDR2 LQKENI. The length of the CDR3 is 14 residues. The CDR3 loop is CASSSTWGTYEQYF. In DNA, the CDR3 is TGTGCCAGCTCATCGACGTGGGGTACCTACGAGCAGTACTTC.

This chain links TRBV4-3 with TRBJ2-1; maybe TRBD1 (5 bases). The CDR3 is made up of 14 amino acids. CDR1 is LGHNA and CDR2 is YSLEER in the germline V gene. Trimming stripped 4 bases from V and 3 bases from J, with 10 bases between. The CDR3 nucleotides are TGCGCCAGCAGCCTAGAAGGGGACTACAATGAGCAGTTCTTC. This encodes CASSLEGDYNEQFF.

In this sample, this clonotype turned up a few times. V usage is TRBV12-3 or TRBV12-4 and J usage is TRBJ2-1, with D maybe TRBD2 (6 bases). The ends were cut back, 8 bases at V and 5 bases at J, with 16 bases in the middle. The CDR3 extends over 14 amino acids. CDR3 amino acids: CASVGEAGNNEQFF. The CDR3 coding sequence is TGTGCCAGCGTTGGGGAGGCAGGGAACAATGAGCAGTTCTTC.

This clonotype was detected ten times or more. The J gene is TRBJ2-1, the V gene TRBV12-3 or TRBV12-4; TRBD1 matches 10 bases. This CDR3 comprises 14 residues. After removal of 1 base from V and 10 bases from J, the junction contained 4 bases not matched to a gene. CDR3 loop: CASSLGDRGGEQFF. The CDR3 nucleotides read TGTGCCAGCAGTTTAGGGGACAGGGGCGGAGAGCAGTTCTTC.

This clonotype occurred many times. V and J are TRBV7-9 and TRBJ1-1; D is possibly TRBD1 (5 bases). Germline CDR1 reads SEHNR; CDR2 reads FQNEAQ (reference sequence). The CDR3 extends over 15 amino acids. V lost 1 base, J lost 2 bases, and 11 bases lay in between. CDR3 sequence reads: CASSLDTTENTEAFF. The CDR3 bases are TGTGCCAGCAGCTTAGATACGACAGAAAACACTGAAGCTTTCTTT.

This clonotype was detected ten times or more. The CDR3, as DNA: TGCGCCAGCAGCTTGGACAGAAGACGGAGCACAGATACGCAGTATTTT. Translating gives CASSLDRRRSTDTQYF. The gene calls are TRBV5-1 and TRBJ2-3; D is unresolved. Germline-derived CDR1 and CDR2 are SGHRS and YFSETQ. The CDR3 sequence is 16 residues long. V dropped 0 bases and J dropped 0 bases, with 11 bases sitting between them.

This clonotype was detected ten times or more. CDR3 bases: TGCAGTGCTATCCCCGCAGGGGGAGTACGTAACACTGAAGCTTTCTTT. Its protein product is CSAIPAGGVRNTEAFF. V gene TRBV20-1 combines with J gene TRBJ1-1; 7 bases line up with TRBD1. J gave up 2 bases and V 4 bases, and 13 bases lay outside the gene matches. This CDR3 spans 16 amino acids. CDR1 and CDR2 from the germline V gene are DFQATT and SNEGSKA (reference sequence).

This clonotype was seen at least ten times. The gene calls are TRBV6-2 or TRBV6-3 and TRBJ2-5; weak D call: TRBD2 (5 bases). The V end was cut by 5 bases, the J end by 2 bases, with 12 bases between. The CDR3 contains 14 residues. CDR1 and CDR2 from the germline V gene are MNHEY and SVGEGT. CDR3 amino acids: CASSSGLEQETQYF. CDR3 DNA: TGTGCCAGCAGTAGTGGACTGGAACAAGAGACCCAGTACTTC.

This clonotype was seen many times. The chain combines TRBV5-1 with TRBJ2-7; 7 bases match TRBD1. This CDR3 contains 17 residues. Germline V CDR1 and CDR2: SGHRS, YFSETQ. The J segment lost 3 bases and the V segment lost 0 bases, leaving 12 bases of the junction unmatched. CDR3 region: CASSLVTPGQRSYEQYF. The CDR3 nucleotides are TGCGCCAGCAGCTTGGTGACACCGGGACAGCGCAGCTACGAGCAGTACTTC.

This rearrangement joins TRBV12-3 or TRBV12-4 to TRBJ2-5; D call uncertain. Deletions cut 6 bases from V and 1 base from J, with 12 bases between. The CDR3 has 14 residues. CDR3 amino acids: CASRNIGAQETQYF. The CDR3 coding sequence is TGTGCCAGCAGGAATATCGGTGCCCAAGAGACCCAGTACTTC.

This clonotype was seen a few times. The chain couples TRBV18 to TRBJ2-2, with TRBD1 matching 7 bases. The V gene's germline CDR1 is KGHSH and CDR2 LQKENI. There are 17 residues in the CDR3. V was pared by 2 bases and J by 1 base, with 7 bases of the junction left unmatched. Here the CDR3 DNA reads TGTGCCAGCTCACCAGAAGCGACAGGGCTGAACACCGGGGAGCTGTTTTTT. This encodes CASSPEATGLNTGELFF. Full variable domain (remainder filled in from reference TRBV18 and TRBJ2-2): NAGVMQNPRHLVRRRGQEARLRCSPMKGHSHVYWYRQLPEEGLKFMVYLQKENIIDESGMPKERFSAEFPKEGPSILRIQQVVRGDSAAYFCASSPEATGLNTGELFFGEGSRLTVL.

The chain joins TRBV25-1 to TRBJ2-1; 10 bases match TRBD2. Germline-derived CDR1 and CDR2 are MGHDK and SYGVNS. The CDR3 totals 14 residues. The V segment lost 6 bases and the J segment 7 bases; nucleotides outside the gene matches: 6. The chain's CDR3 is CASREAGGRNEQFF. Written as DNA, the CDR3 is TGTGCCAGCAGGGAAGCGGGAGGGAGGAATGAGCAGTTCTTC.

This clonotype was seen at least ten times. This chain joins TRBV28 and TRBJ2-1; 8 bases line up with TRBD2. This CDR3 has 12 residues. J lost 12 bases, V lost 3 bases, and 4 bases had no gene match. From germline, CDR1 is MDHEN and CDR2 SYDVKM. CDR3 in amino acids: CASSLKRERQFF. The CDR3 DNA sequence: TGTGCCAGCAGTTTGAAGCGGGAGAGGCAGTTCTTC. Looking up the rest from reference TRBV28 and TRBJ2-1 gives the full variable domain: DVKVTQSSRYLVKRTGEKVFLECVQDMDHENMFWYRQDPGLGLRLIYFSYDVKMKEKGDIPEGYSVSREKKERFSLILESASTNQTSMYLCASSLKRERQFFGPGTRLTVL.

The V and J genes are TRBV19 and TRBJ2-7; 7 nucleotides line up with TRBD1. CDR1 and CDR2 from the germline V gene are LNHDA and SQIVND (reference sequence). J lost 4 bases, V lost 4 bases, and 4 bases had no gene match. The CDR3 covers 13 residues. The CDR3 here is CASSTTRGYEQYF. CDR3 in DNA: TGTGCCAGTAGTACAACCAGGGGGTACGAGCAGTACTTC.

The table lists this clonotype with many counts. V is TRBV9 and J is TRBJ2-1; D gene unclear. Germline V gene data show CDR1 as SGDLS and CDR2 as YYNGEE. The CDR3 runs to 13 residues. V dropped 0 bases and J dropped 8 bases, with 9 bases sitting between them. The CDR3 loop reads CASSVVLGYEQFF. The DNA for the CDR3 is TGTGCCAGCAGCGTAGTCTTGGGCTATGAGCAGTTCTTC.

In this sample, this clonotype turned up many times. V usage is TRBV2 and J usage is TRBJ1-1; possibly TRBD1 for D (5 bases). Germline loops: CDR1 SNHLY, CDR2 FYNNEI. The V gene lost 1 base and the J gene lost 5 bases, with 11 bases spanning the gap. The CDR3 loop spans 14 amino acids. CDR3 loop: CASSEGQGITEAFF. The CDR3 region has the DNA TGTGCCAGCAGTGAAGGGCAGGGAATTACTGAAGCTTTCTTT. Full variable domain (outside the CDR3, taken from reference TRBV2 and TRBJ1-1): EPEVTQTPSHQVTQMGQEVILRCVPISNHLYFYWYRQILGQKVEFLVSFYNNEISEKSEIFDDQFSVERPDGSNFTLKIRSTKLEDSAMYFCASSEGQGITEAFFGQGTRLTVV.

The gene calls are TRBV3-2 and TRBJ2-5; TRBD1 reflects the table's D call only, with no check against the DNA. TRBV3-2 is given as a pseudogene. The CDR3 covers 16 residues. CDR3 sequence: CASSQEKCHPGETQYF. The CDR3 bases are TGTGCCAGCAGCCAAGAAAAATGCCACCCCGGGGAGACCCAGTACTTC.

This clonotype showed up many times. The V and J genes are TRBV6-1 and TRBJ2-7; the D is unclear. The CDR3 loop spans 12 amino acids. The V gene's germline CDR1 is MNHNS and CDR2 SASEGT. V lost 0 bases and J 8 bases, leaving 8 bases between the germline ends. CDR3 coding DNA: TGTGCCAGCAGTGAAGCGGTAATTAAGCAGTACTTC. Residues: CASSEAVIKQYF.